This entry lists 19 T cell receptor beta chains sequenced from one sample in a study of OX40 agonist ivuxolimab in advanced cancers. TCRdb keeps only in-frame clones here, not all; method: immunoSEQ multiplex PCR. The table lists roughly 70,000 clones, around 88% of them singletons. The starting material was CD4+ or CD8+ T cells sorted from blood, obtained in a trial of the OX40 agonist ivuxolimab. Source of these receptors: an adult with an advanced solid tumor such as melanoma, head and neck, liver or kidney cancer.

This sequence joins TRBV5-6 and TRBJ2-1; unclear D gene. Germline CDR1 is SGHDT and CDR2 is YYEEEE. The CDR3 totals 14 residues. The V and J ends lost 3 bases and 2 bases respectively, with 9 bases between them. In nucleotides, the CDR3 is TGTGCCAGCAGCTCAGGCAGCGCCTACAATGAGCAGTTCTTC. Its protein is CASSSGSAYNEQFF.

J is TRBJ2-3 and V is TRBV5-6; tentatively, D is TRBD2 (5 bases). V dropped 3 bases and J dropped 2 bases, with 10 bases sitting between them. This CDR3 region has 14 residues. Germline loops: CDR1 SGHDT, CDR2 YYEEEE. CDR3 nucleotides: TGTGCCAGCAGCTCGACTATTATCACAGATACGCAGTATTTT. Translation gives CASSSTIITDTQYF.

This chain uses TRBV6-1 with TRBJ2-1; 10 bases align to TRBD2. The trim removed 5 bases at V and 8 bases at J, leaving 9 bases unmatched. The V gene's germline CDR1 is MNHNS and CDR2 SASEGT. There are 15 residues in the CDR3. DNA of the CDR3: TGTGCCAGCAGTCTCCTAGCGGGGGCCCTCTATGAGCAGTTCTTC. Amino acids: CASSLLAGALYEQFF.

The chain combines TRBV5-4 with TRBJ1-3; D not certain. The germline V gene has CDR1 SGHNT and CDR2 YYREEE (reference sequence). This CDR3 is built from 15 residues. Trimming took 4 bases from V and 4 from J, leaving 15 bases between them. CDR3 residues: CASSLPGGSGNTIYF. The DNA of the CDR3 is TGTGCCAGCAGCCTTCCCGGAGGAAGCGGAAACACCATATATTTT.

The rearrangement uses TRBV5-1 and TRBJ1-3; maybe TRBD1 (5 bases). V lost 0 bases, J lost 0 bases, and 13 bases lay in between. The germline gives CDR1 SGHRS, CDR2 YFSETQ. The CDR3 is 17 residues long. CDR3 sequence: CASSLEGHASSGNTIYF. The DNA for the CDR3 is TGCGCCAGCAGCTTGGAAGGACATGCGAGCTCTGGAAACACCATATATTTT.

CDR3 loop: CASSHAEQGGDQPQHF. The CDR3 DNA sequence: TGCGCCAGCAGCCACGCAGAACAGGGTGGAGATCAGCCCCAGCATTTT. The V gene is TRBV4-1, the J gene TRBJ1-5; perhaps TRBD1 as D (6 bases). CDR3 length: 16 residues. CDR1 MGHRA and CDR2 YSYEKL come from the germline V gene. V was shortened by 3 bases and J by 5 bases, with 17 bases between the two germline ends.

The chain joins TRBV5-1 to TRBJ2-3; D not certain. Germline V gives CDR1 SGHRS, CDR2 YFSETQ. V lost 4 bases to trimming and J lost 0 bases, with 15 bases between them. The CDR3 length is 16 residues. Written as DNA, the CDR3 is TGCGCCAGCAGCCTCTCAAGGGATCCGAGCACAGATACGCAGTATTTT. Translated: CASSLSRDPSTDTQYF.

Written as DNA, the CDR3 is TGCGCCAGCACCTTCACTACAGGGGGCGGTCAGCCCCAGCATTTT. It specifies CASTFTTGGGQPQHF. The chain couples TRBV23-1 to TRBJ1-5, with 9 nucleotides matching TRBD1. TRBV23-1 is identified as an open reading frame with a role that is uncertain. The junction had 10 bases not matched to a gene; V was cut back by 7 bases and J by 6 bases. This CDR3 spans 15 amino acids.

CDR3 in amino acids: CASSQDRHNNEKLFF. The CDR3 DNA follows: TGTGCCAGCAGCCAGGACAGACACAATAATGAAAAACTGTTTTTT. This rearrangement joins TRBV4-2 to TRBJ1-4, with D perhaps TRBD1 (6 bases). Between the trimmed V and J ends, which lost 3 bases and 4 bases, there was a span of 12 bases. The CDR3 is made up of 15 amino acids. CDR1 is LGHNA, CDR2 YNFKEQ, per germline.

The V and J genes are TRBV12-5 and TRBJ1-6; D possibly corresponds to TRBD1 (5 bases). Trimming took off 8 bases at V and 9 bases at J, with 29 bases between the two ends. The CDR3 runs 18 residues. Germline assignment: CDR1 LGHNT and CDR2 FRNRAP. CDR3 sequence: CASSSDPSRGGGASPLHF. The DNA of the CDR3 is TGTGCTAGTTCTTCTGATCCCTCTCGGGGCGGAGGAGCTTCACCCCTCCACTTT.

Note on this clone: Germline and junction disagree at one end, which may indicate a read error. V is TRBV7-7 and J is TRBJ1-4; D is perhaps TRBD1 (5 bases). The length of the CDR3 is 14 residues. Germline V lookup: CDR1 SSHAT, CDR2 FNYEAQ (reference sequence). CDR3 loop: CASSPGFDNEKLFF. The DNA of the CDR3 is TGTGCTAGCAGCCCAGGGTTCGATAATGAAAAACTGTTTTTT.

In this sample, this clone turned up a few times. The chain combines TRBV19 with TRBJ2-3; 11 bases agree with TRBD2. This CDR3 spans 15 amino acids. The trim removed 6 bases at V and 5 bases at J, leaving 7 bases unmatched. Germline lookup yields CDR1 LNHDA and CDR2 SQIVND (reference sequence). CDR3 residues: CASSLIAGGRDTQYF. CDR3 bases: TGTGCCAGTAGCCTCATAGCGGGGGGGCGAGATACGCAGTATTTT.

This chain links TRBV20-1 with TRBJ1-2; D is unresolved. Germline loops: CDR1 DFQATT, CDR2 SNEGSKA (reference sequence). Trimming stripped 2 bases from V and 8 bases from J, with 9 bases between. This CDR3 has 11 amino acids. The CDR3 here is CSARPLGGYTF. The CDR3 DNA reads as TGCAGTGCTAGACCCCTGGGAGGCTACACCTTC.

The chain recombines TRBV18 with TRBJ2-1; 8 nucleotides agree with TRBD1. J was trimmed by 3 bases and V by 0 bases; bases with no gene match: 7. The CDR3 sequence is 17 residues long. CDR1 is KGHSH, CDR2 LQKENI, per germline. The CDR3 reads CASSPPLQGANYNEQFF. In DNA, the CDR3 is TGTGCCAGCTCACCACCCCTTCAGGGGGCCAACTACAATGAGCAGTTCTTC.

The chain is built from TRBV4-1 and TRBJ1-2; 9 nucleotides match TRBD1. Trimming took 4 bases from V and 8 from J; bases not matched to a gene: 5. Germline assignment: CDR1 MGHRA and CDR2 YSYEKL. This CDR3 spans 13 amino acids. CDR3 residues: CASSPRTGDGYTF. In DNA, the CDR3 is TGCGCCAGCAGCCCCAGGACAGGGGACGGCTACACCTTC.

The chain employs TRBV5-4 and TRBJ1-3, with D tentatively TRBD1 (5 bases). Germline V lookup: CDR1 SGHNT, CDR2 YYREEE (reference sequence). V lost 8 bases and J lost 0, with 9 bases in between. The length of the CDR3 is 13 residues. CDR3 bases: TGTGCCAGTGGGCAGGGCTCTGGAAACACCATATATTTT. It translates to CASGQGSGNTIYF.

The CDR3 is CASSLGGGPQETQYF. The CDR3 region has the DNA TGCGCCAGCAGCTTGGGTGGGGGACCCCAAGAGACCCAGTACTTC. The rearrangement joins TRBV5-1 to TRBJ2-5, with D perhaps matching TRBD1 or TRBD2 (5 bases each). The germline V and J ends were trimmed by 0 bases and 1 base, with 10 bases remaining between them. CDR3 size: 15 residues. The V gene's germline CDR1 is SGHRS and CDR2 YFSETQ.

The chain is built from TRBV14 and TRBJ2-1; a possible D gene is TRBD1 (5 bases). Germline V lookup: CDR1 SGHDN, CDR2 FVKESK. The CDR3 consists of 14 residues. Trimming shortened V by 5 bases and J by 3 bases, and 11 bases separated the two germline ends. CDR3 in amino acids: CASSFRQNYNEQFF. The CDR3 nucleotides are TGTGCCAGCAGCTTTCGACAGAACTACAATGAGCAGTTCTTC. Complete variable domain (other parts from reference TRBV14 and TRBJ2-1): EAGVTQFPSHSVIEKGQTVTLRCDPISGHDNLYWYRRVMGKEIKFLLHFVKESKQDESGMPNNRFLAERTGGTYSTLKVQPAELEDSGVYFCASSFRQNYNEQFFGPGTRLTVL.

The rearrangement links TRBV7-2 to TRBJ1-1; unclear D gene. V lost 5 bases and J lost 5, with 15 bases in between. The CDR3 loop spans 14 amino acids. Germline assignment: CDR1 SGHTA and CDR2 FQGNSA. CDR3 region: CASSRAGGLTEAFF. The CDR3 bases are TGTGCCAGCAGCCGTGCAGGAGGGTTAACTGAAGCTTTCTTT.